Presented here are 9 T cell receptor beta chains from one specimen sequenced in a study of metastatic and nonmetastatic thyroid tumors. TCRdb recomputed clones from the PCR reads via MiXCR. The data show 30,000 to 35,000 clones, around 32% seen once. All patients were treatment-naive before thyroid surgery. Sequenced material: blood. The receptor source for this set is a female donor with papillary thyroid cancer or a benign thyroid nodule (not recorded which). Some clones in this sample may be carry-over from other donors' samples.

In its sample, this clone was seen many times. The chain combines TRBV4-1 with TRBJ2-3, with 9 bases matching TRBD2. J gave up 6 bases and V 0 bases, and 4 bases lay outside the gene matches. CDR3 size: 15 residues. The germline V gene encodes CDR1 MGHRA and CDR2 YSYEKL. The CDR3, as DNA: TGCGCCAGCAGCCAAGACGGGCGGGAGGGCGATACGCAGTATTTT. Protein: CASSQDGREGDTQYF.

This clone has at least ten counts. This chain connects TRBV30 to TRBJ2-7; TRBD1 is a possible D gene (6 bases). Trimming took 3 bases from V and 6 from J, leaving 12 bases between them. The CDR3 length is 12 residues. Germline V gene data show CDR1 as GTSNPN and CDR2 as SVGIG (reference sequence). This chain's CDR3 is CAWSLGRGEQYF. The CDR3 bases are TGTGCCTGGAGCCTCGGCAGGGGCGAGCAGTACTTC.

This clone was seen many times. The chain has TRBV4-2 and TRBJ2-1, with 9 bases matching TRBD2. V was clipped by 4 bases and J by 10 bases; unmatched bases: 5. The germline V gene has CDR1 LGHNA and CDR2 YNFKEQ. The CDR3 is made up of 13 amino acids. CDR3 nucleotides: TGTGCCAGCAGCCCCCGGACTAGCGAAGAGCAGTTCTTC. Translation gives CASSPRTSEEQFF.

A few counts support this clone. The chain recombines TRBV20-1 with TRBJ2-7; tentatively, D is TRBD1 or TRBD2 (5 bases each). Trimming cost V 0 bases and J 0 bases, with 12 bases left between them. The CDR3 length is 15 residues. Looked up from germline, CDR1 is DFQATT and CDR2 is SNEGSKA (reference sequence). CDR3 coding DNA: TGCAGTGCTAGAGATGAGGGGAGAAGCTCCTACGAGCAGTACTTC. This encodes CSARDEGRSSYEQYF.

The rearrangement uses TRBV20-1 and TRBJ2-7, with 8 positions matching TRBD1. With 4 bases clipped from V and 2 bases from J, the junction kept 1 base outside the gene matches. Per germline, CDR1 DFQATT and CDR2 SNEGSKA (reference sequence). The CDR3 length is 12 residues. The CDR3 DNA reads TGCAGTGCTAACAGGGGGACCTACGAGCAGTACTTC. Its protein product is CSANRGTYEQYF.

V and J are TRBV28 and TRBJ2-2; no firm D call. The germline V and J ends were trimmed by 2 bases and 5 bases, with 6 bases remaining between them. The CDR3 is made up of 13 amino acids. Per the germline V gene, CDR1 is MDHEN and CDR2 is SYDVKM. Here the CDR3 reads CASSLLVTGELFF. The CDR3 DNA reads TGTGCCAGCAGTTTACTGGTAACCGGGGAGCTGTTTTTT.

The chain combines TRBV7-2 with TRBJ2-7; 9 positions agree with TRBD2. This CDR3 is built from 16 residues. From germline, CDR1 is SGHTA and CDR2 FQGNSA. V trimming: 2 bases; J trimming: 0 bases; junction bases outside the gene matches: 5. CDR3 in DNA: TGTGCCAGCAGCTTAACGGGGGGACTAGCCTCCTACGAGCAGTACTTC. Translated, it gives CASSLTGGLASYEQYF.

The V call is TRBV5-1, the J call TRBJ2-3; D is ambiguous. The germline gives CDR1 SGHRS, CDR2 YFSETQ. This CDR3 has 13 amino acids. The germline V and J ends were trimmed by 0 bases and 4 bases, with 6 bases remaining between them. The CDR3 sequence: CASSLESPDTQYF. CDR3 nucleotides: TGCGCCAGCAGCTTGGAATCTCCAGATACGCAGTATTTT.

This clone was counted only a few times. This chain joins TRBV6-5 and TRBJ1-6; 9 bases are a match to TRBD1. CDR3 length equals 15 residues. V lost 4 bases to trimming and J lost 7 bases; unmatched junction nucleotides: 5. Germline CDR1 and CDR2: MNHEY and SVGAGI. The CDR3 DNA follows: TGTGCCAGCAGTTTGGGGACAGGGAACAATTCACCCCTCCACTTT. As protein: CASSLGTGNNSPLHF.